Following are 30 T cell receptor beta chains from one sample sequenced in a study of response to subunit inactivated influenza vaccine. TCRdb independently ran MiXCR on the RT-PCR reads; one entry per CDR3 protein. The sample contains roughly 670,000 distinct CDR3 sequences, 14% of which appear only once. The material sequenced was PBMCs from blood, taken around 15 days before vaccination. The receptors were gathered from a man in his fifties who received an inactivated influenza vaccine.

This sequence joins TRBV12-3 or TRBV12-4 and TRBJ1-5; D is unresolved. Trimming shortened V by 3 bases and J by 0 bases, and 12 bases separated the two germline ends. This CDR3 comprises 16 residues. CDR3 sequence reads: CASSLAIPYSNQPQHF. CDR3 coding DNA: TGTGCCAGCAGTTTGGCAATACCGTATAGCAATCAGCCCCAGCATTTT.

V usage is TRBV7-9 and J usage is TRBJ2-3; D perhaps matches TRBD2 (6 bases). Trimming left V 2 bases short and J 8 bases short, with 14 bases between. Germline V gene lookup returns CDR1 SEHNR and CDR2 FQNEAQ (reference sequence). There are 14 residues in the CDR3. The CDR3 nucleotides read TGTGCCAGCAGCTTACGGGGGACCGTTGGTACGCAGTATTTT. Amino acids: CASSLRGTVGTQYF.

This clonotype has only a few counts. The chain joins TRBV6-5 to TRBJ1-2; D is possibly TRBD1 (5 bases). The CDR3 has 13 residues. CDR1 and CDR2 from the germline V gene are MNHEY and SVGAGI. V lost 0 bases and J 7 bases, leaving 9 bases between the germline ends. The CDR3 DNA follows: TGTGCCAGCAGTTACTCGGGGGGACCTGGCTACACCTTC. Its protein is CASSYSGGPGYTF.

The chain uses TRBV18 and TRBJ2-2; possibly TRBD1 for D (6 bases). The V and J ends lost 1 base and 7 bases respectively, with 13 bases between them. The germline CDR1 and CDR2 sequences are KGHSH and LQKENI. The CDR3 is 15 residues long. Written as DNA, the CDR3 is TGTGCCAGCTCACCACAGACAGGAGCACTCGGGGAGCTGTTTTTT. It specifies CASSPQTGALGELFF.

As to this clonotype: A junction end diverges from the germline sequence, so it may reflect a read error. The chain recombines TRBV4-3 with TRBJ2-4, with D possibly being TRBD2 (5 bases). The germline gives CDR1 LGHNA, CDR2 YSLEER. This CDR3 spans 14 amino acids. The CDR3, as DNA: TGCGCCAGCAGCCAAGATCTAGCCAAAAACTTTCAGTACTTC. Its protein is CASSQDLAKNFQYF.

This clonotype was counted at least ten times. This chain joins TRBV6-5 and TRBJ2-7; D possibly corresponds to TRBD1 (6 bases). The germline gives CDR1 MNHEY, CDR2 SVGAGI. With 6 bases removed from V and 0 bases from J, the gap between germline ends came to 12 bases. The CDR3 is 14 residues long. CDR3 sequence: CASRPTGRSYEQYF. The CDR3 region has the DNA TGTGCCAGCAGGCCGACAGGCCGCTCCTACGAGCAGTACTTC.

This clonotype was found a few times. The V gene is TRBV11-2, the J gene TRBJ2-3, with a tentative D call TRBD1 (6 bases). This CDR3 region has 13 residues. Germline V lookup: CDR1 SGHAT, CDR2 FQNNGV. V lost 3 bases to trimming and J lost 4 bases, with 8 bases between them. This CDR3 is CASSFWGPDTQYF. In nucleotides, the CDR3 is TGTGCCAGCAGCTTTTGGGGGCCAGATACGCAGTATTTT.

In this sample, this clonotype turned up many times. The chain carries TRBV20-1 and TRBJ1-1; D is possibly TRBD1 (5 bases). Trimming cost V 3 bases and J 6 bases, with 14 bases left between them. This CDR3 comprises 13 residues. Germline V gives CDR1 DFQATT, CDR2 SNEGSKA (reference sequence). Here the CDR3 DNA reads TGCAGTGCTAGTTTGGGGGAATTGGCTGAAGCTTTCTTT. It specifies CSASLGELAEAFF.

This clonotype was counted between two and nine times. The rearrangement uses TRBV7-8 and TRBJ2-7; D unclear. Trimming pared 1 base from V and 3 bases from J, leaving 22 bases between. The CDR3 has 18 amino acids. Germline V gives CDR1 SGHVS, CDR2 FQNEAQ. The CDR3 is CASSLDSYEPKTDYEQYF. The DNA of the CDR3 is TGTGCCAGCAGCTTAGATAGTTACGAACCCAAAACGGACTACGAGCAGTACTTC.

V and J are TRBV5-1 and TRBJ2-5; 7 nucleotides align to TRBD2. CDR1 is SGHRS and CDR2 is YFSETQ in the germline V gene. The CDR3 length is 15 residues. The V and J ends lost 5 bases and 2 bases, in that order; junction bases with no gene match: 9. In nucleotides, the CDR3 is TGCGCCAGCAGGCACCCGGGACTACCACAAGAGACCCAGTACTTC. This encodes CASRHPGLPQETQYF.

This clonotype has a count of ten or more. This chain links TRBV6-1 with TRBJ1-2, with 9 bases that match TRBD1. V was pared by 9 bases and J by 3 bases, with 5 bases of the junction left unmatched. The CDR3 extends over 13 amino acids. In germline, CDR1 is MNHNS, CDR2 SASEGT. CDR3 region: CASGQGPYYGYTF. The CDR3 region has the DNA TGTGCCAGTGGACAGGGGCCCTACTATGGCTACACCTTC.

The gene calls are TRBV20-1 and TRBJ2-4, with D perhaps TRBD1 or TRBD2 (6 bases each). Germline CDR1 reads DFQATT; CDR2 reads SNEGSKA (reference sequence). This CDR3 has 15 amino acids. The V gene lost 3 bases and the J gene lost 0 bases, with 12 bases spanning the gap. The CDR3: CSASTGAQAKNIQYF. CDR3 nucleotide sequence: TGCAGTGCTAGTACGGGGGCGCAAGCCAAAAACATTCAGTACTTC.

This clonotype was seen repeatedly, ten times or more. The chain links TRBV4-3 to TRBJ2-7; D is perhaps TRBD2 (5 bases). Trimming took 0 bases from V and 1 from J, leaving 7 bases between them. The CDR3 is 14 residues long. CDR1 LGHNA and CDR2 YSLEER come from the germline V gene. CDR3 in amino acids: CASSQDRGSYEQYF. In DNA, the CDR3 is TGCGCCAGCAGCCAAGATCGAGGGTCCTACGAGCAGTACTTC.

This clonotype was recorded a few times. The CDR3 loop reads CASSPTAGGETQYF. The DNA for the CDR3 is TGTGCCAGCAGCCCCACCGCGGGGGGTGAGACCCAGTACTTC. V usage is TRBV7-9 and J usage is TRBJ2-5; 8 bases line up with TRBD2. Germline CDR1 and CDR2: SEHNR and FQNEAQ (reference sequence). V shed 5 bases, J shed 5 bases, and the junction held 7 bases outside the gene matches. This CDR3 comprises 14 residues.

This sequence joins TRBV12-3 or TRBV12-4 and TRBJ1-5; D gene uncertain. This CDR3 is built from 14 residues. Deletions cut 5 bases from V and 3 bases from J, with 11 bases between. CDR3 in amino acids: CASSVRRTNQPQHF. The CDR3, as DNA: TGTGCCAGCAGTGTCAGGCGGACCAATCAGCCCCAGCATTTT.

The genes are TRBV10-2 and TRBJ2-7, with TRBD2 identical over 10 bases. CDR3 length equals 14 residues. Germline V CDR1 and CDR2: WSHSY, SAAADI. Trimming at V came to 3 bases and at J to 7 bases, leaving 6 bases not matched to a gene. In nucleotides, the CDR3 is TGCGCCAGCAGTGATGGACTAGCGGCCTGGGAGCAGTACTTC. It yields the protein CASSDGLAAWEQYF.

In this sample, this clonotype turned up many times. The J gene is TRBJ2-1, the V gene TRBV29-1; 10 bases match TRBD2. Germline CDR1 reads SQVTM; CDR2 reads ANQGSEA. Unmatched junction bases numbered 3, after V lost 7 bases and J lost 0 bases. The CDR3 is made up of 14 amino acids. The CDR3 region is CSGRLAGSYNEQFF. CDR3 DNA sequence: TGCAGCGGGCGACTAGCGGGCTCCTACAATGAGCAGTTCTTC.

This clonotype was seen only a few times. DNA for the CDR3: TGTGCCAGCAGTTTGTCAGATTTACTTACTAATTCACCCCTCCACTTT. Its protein is CASSLSDLLTNSPLHF. V usage is TRBV27 and J usage is TRBJ1-6; D is undetermined. CDR1 is MNHEY and CDR2 is SMNVEV in the germline V gene (reference sequence). The CDR3 loop spans 16 amino acids. V lost 3 bases, J lost 6 bases, and 15 bases lay in between.

A remark on this clonotype: It may be a read error: a sequence one base away is much more abundant. The genes are TRBV4-3 and TRBJ2-1; possibly TRBD1 or TRBD2 for D (6 bases each). Germline V gene data show CDR1 as LGHNA and CDR2 as YSLEER. The CDR3 covers 16 residues. V gave up 5 bases and J gave up 6 bases, with 20 bases separating them. This CDR3 is CASSKGAGKGVNEQFF. DNA for the CDR3: TGCGCCAGCAGCAAAGGGGCGGGGAAGGGGGTCAATGAGCAGTTCTTC.

This sequence joins TRBV20-1 and TRBJ1-1; D possibly corresponds to TRBD1 (5 bases). Germline CDR1 and CDR2: DFQATT and SNEGSKA (reference sequence). The CDR3 contains 12 residues. This chain's CDR3 is CQGAGMNTEAFF. The CDR3 DNA reads as TGCCAGGGCGCAGGAATGAACACTGAAGCTTTCTTT.

This clonotype has only a few counts. The V and J genes are TRBV20-1 and TRBJ1-6; 8 bases fit TRBD1. Unmatched junction bases numbered 12, after V lost 3 bases and J lost 11 bases. The CDR3 consists of 15 residues. Germline-derived CDR1 and CDR2 are DFQATT and SNEGSKA (reference sequence). The CDR3 DNA is TGCAGTGCTAGTAACCCCGGCAGGGGGCAAGCACCCCTCCACTTT. As protein: CSASNPGRGQAPLHF.

This clonotype has ten or more counts. The chain carries TRBV29-1 and TRBJ1-1, with D possibly TRBD1 on 5 matching bases. V lost 2 bases and J lost 1, with 11 bases in between. Germline assignment: CDR1 SQVTM and CDR2 ANQGSEA. This CDR3 comprises 14 residues. CDR3 bases: TGCAGCGTTGAAATGTTTCAGGGGAACACTGAAGCTTTCTTT. It encodes CSVEMFQGNTEAFF.

This clonotype appeared many times. The chain recombines TRBV28 with TRBJ2-2; D gene unclear. CDR1 and CDR2 from the germline V gene are MDHEN and SYDVKM. Trimming removed 6 bases from V and 4 bases from J, with 6 bases in between. CDR3 length: 12 residues. The CDR3 loop reads CASRWGTGELFF. The DNA for the CDR3 is TGTGCCAGCAGATGGGGCACCGGGGAGCTGTTTTTT.

A few counts support this clonotype. V is TRBV4-3 and J is TRBJ2-2, with D possibly TRBD2 on 5 matching bases. Germline CDR1 LGHNA, CDR2 YSLEER. The CDR3 spans 14 residues. Trimming took 4 bases from V and 7 from J, leaving 13 bases between them. CDR3 nucleotide sequence: TGCGCCAGCAGCCCCCCGACCCGGGGCGGGGAGCTGTTTTTT. Translated, it gives CASSPPTRGGELFF.

Many counts were recorded for this clonotype. This chain links TRBV5-1 with TRBJ2-5; 7 bases agree with TRBD2. V was clipped by 2 bases and J by 5 bases; unmatched bases: 9. The CDR3 extends over 15 amino acids. Germline V gene data show CDR1 as SGHRS and CDR2 as YFSETQ. The CDR3 DNA is TGCGCCAGCAGCTTAGCGGGGTCCAAAGGGGAGACCCAGTACTTC. It codes for CASSLAGSKGETQYF.

This clonotype appeared a few times. The genes are TRBV7-2 and TRBJ2-1, with 7 bases aligning to TRBD1. The junction had 8 bases not matched to a gene; V was cut back by 1 base and J by 14 bases. The CDR3 loop spans 13 amino acids. Germline V gene sequence: CDR1 SGHTA, CDR2 FQGNSA. CDR3 coding DNA: TGTGCCAGCAGCTTAGGCCTAAGGGGGCTCAAGTTCTTC. As protein: CASSLGLRGLKFF.

The chain links TRBV18 to TRBJ1-1, with 8 bases fitting TRBD1. V shed 3 bases, J shed 9 bases, and the junction held 3 bases outside the gene matches. Germline V gives CDR1 KGHSH, CDR2 LQKENI. The CDR3 spans 12 residues. CDR3 loop: CASSPGQGQAFF. CDR3 coding DNA: TGTGCCAGCTCACCCGGACAGGGCCAAGCTTTCTTT.

The chain carries TRBV7-2 and TRBJ2-6; no definite D call. The CDR3 contains 15 residues. Germline V gives CDR1 SGHTA, CDR2 FQGNSA. The V end was cut by 0 bases, the J end by 3 bases, with 6 bases between. The CDR3: CASSLAGNGANVLTF. The CDR3, as DNA: TGTGCCAGCAGCTTAGCGGGGAATGGGGCCAACGTCCTGACTTTC.

This clonotype appeared a few times. J is TRBJ2-3 and V is TRBV4-3; 11 nucleotides line up with TRBD2. The germline CDR1 and CDR2 sequences are LGHNA and YSLEER. Losses at the gene ends were 0 bases for V and 3 bases for J; bases not matched to a gene: 5. The CDR3 has 17 amino acids. As DNA, the CDR3 is TGCGCCAGCAGCCAAGAGACTAGCGGGACTCCTACAGATACGCAGTATTTT. Translating gives CASSQETSGTPTDTQYF.

This clonotype was seen many times. This sequence joins TRBV5-1 and TRBJ2-3; 7 positions agree with TRBD1. The CDR3 is made up of 15 amino acids. V was clipped by 0 bases and J by 3 bases; unmatched bases: 4. Germline V gene sequence: CDR1 SGHRS, CDR2 YFSETQ. The CDR3 protein is CASSLEGAGTDTQYF. DNA for the CDR3: TGCGCCAGCAGCTTGGAGGGGGCTGGGACAGATACGCAGTATTTT.